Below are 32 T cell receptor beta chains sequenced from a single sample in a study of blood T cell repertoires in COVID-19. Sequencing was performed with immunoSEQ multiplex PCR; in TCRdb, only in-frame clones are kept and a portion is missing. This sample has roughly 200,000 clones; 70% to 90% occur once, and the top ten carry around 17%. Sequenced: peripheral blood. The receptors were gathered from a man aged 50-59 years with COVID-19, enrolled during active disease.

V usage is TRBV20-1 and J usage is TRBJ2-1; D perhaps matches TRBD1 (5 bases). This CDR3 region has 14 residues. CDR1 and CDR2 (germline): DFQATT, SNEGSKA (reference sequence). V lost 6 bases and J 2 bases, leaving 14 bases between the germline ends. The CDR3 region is CSASSGAPYNEQFF. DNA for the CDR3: TGCAGTGCAAGTAGTGGGGCGCCCTACAATGAGCAGTTCTTC.

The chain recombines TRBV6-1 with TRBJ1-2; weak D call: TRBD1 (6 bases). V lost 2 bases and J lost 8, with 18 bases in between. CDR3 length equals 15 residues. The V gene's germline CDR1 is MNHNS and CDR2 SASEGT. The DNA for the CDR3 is TGTGCCAGCAGTGAACCCCCCGCGCGGGGGCACGGCTACACCTTC. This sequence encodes CASSEPPARGHGYTF.

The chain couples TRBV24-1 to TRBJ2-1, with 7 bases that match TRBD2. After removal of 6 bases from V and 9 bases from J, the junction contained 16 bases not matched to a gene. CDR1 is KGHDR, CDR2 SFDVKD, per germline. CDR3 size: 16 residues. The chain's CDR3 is CATSTGGDGRRGEQFF. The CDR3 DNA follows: TGTGCCACCAGTACTGGGGGGGACGGTCGGAGGGGTGAGCAGTTCTTC.

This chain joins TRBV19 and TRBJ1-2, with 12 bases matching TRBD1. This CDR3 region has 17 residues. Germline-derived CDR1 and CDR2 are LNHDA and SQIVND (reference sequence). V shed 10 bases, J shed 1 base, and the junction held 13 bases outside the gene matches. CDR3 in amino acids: CATLPRGQGALNYGYTF. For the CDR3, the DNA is TGTGCCACCCTCCCCCGGGGACAGGGGGCGCTTAACTATGGCTACACCTTC.

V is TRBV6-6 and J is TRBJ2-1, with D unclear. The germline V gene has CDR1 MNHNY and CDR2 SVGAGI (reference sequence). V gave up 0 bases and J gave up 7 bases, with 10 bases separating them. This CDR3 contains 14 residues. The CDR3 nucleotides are TGTGCCAGCAGTTACTCGAGGCCGGATAATGAGCAGTTCTTC. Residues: CASSYSRPDNEQFF.

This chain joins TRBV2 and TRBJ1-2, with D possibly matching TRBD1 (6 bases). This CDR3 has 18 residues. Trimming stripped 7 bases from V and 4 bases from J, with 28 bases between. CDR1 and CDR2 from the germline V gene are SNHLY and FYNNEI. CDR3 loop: CASNAQGQGNSSPYGYTF. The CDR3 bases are TGTGCCAGCAACGCCCAGGGGCAGGGGAATTCGAGTCCCTATGGCTACACCTTC.

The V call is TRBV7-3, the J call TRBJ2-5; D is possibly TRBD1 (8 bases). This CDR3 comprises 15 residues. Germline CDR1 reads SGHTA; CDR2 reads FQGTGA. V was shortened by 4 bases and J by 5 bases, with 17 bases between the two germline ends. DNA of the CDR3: TGTGCCAGCAGCTACACCGGACAGGGAGGGGAGACCCAGTACTTC. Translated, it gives CASSYTGQGGETQYF.

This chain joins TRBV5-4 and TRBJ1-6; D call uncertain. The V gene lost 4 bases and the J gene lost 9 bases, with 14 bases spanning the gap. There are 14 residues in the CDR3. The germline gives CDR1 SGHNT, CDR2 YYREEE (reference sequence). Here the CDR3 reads CASSAADISSPLHF. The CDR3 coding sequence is TGTGCCAGCAGCGCTGCAGACATCAGTTCACCCCTCCACTTT.

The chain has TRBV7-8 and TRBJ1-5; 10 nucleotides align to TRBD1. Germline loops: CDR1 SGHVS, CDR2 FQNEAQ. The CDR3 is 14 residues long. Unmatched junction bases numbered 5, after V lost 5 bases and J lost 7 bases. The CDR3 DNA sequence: TGTGCCAGCAGCATGGGGGACAGGGGACAGCCCCAGCATTTT. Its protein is CASSMGDRGQPQHF.

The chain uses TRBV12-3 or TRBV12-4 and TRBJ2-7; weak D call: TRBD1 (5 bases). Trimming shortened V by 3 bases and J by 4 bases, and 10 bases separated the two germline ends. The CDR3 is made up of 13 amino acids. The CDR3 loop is CASSFPDRYEQYF. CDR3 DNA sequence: TGTGCCAGCAGTTTCCCTGACAGATACGAGCAGTACTTC.

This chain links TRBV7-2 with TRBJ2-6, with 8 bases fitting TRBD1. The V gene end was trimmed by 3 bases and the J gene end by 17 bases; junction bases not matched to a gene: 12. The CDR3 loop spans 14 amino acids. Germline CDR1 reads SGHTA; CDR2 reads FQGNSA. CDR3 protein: CASSLQGAVPGVTF. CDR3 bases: TGTGCCAGCAGCTTGCAGGGGGCGGTCCCTGGGGTGACTTTC.

As DNA, the CDR3 is TGCGCCAGCAGCCAAACTAGGGACAGCGACTATGGCTACACCTTC. It codes for CASSQTRDSDYGYTF. The rearrangement links TRBV4-1 to TRBJ1-2; TRBD1 agrees at 7 bases. CDR1 and CDR2 (germline): MGHRA, YSYEKL. The CDR3 sequence is 15 residues long. J gave up 3 bases and V 2 bases, and 6 bases lay outside the gene matches.

CDR3 DNA: TGTGCCAGCAGCCCCATCGGACAGAAAGGTACGGAGACCCAGTACTTC. Amino acid sequence: CASSPIGQKGTETQYF. The chain employs TRBV5-5 and TRBJ2-5; weak D call: TRBD1 (6 bases). Trimming took off 4 bases at V and 5 bases at J, with 21 bases between the two ends. Looked up from germline, CDR1 is SGHKS and CDR2 is YYEKEE (reference sequence). The length of the CDR3 is 16 residues.

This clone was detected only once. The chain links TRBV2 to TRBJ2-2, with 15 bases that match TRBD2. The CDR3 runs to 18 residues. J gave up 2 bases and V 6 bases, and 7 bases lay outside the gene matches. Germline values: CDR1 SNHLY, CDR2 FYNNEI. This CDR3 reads CASRPGTSGGHNTGELFF. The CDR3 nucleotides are TGTGCCAGCAGGCCCGGGACTAGCGGGGGGCATAACACCGGGGAGCTGTTTTTT.

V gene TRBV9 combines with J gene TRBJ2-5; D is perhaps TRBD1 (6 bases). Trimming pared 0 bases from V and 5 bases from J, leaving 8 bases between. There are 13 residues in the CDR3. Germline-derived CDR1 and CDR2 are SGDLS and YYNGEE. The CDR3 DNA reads TGTGCCAGCAGCGTAGAGGGGGTGGAGACCCAGTACTTC. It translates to CASSVEGVETQYF.

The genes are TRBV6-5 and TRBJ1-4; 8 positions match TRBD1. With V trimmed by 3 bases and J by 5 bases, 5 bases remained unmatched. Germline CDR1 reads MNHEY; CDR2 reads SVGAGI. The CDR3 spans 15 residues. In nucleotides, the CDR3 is TGTGCCAGCAGTTATTGGAGACAGGGGAATGAAAAACTGTTTTTT. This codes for CASSYWRQGNEKLFF.

CDR3 amino acids: CAWSGQGQGVYEQYF. CDR3 DNA sequence: TGTGCCTGGAGTGGCCAGGGACAGGGAGTCTACGAGCAGTACTTC. The chain uses TRBV30 and TRBJ2-7, with 9 positions matching TRBD1. This CDR3 comprises 15 residues. V shed 1 base and J 3 bases; nucleotides not matched to a gene: 7. CDR1 GTSNPN and CDR2 SVGIG come from the germline V gene (reference sequence).

CDR3 sequence: CASSINGGNTGELFF. The CDR3 region has the DNA TGTGCCAGTAGTATTAACGGGGGGAACACCGGGGAGCTGTTTTTT. The chain recombines TRBV19 with TRBJ2-2, with a tentative D call TRBD2 (6 bases). Germline lookup yields CDR1 LNHDA and CDR2 SQIVND (reference sequence). The V end was cut by 3 bases, the J end by 1 base, with 9 bases between. The CDR3 contains 15 residues.

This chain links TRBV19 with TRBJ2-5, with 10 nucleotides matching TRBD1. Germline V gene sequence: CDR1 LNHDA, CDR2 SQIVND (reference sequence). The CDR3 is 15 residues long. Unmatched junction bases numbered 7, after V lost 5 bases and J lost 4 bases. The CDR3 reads CASSPRTGGGETQYF. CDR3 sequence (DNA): TGTGCCAGTAGTCCCCGGACAGGGGGGGGAGAGACCCAGTACTTC.

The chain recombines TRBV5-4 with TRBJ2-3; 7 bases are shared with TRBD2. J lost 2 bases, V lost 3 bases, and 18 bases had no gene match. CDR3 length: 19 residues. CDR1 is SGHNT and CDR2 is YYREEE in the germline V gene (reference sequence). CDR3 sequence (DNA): TGTGCCAGCAGCTACCGGGGGTGGAGCGGGACGTACCACACAGATACGCAGTATTTT. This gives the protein CASSYRGWSGTYHTDTQYF.

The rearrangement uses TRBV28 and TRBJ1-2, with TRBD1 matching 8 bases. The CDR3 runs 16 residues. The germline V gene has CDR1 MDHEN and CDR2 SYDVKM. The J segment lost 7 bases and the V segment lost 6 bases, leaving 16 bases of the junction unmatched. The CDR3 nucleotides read TGTGCCAGCAGCCTCCACTCGGGACAGGTGGGAAGTGGCTACACCTTC. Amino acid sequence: CASSLHSGQVGSGYTF.

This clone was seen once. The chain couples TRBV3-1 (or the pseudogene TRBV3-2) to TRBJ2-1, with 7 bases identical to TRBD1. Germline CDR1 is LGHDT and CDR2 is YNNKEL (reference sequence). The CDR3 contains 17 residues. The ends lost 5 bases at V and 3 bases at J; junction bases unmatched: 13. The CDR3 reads CASSTLDRNLHYNEQFF. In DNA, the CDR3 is TGTGCCAGCAGCACCCTGGACAGGAACTTACACTACAATGAGCAGTTCTTC.

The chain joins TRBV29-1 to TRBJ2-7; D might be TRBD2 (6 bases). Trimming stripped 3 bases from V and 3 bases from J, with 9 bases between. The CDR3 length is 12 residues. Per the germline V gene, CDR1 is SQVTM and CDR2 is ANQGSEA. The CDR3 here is CSVDGRNYEQYF. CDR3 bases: TGCAGCGTTGATGGGAGGAACTACGAGCAGTACTTC.

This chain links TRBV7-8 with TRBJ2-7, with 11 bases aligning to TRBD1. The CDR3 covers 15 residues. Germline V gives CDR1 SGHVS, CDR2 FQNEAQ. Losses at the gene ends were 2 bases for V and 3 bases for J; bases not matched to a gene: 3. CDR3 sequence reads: CASSLSGTGGYEQYF. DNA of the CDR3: TGTGCCAGCAGCTTATCTGGGACAGGGGGCTACGAGCAGTACTTC. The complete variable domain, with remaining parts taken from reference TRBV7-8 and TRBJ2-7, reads GAGVSQSPRYKVAKRGQDVALRCDPISGHVSLFWYQQALGQGPEFLTYFQNEAQLDKSGLPSDRFFAERPEGSVSTLKIQRTQQEDSAVYLCASSLSGTGGYEQYFGPGTRLTVT.

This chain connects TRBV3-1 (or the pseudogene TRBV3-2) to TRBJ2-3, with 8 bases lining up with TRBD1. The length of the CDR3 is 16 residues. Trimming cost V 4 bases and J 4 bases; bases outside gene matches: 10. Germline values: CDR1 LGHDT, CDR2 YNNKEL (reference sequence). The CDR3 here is CASSPDRGGDSDTQYF. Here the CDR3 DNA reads TGTGCCAGCAGCCCCGACAGGGGTGGGGATTCAGATACGCAGTATTTT.

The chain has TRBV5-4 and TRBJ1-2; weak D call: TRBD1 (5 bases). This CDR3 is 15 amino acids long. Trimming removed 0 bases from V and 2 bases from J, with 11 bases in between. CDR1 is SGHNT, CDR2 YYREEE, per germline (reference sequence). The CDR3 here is CASSLDPTVNYGYTF. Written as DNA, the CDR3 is TGTGCCAGCAGCTTGGACCCGACAGTCAACTATGGCTACACCTTC.

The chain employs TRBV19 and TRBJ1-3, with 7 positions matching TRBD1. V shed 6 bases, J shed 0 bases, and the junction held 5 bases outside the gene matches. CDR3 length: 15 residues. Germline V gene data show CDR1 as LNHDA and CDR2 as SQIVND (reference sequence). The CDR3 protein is CASRAGTDSGNTIYF. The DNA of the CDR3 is TGTGCCAGTAGAGCCGGGACAGACTCTGGAAACACCATATATTTT.

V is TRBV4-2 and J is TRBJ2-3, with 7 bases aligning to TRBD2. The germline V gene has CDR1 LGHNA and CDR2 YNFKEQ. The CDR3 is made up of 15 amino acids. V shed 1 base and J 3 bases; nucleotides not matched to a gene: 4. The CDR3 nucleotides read TGTGCCAGCAGCCAAGTCGGGGGGATAACAGATACGCAGTATTTT. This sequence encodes CASSQVGGITDTQYF.

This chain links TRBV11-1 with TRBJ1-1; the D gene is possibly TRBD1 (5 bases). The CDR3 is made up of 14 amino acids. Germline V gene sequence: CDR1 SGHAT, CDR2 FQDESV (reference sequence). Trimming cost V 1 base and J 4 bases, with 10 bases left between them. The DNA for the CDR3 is TGTGCCAGCAGCTTAGACGCGGGGCTCACTGAAGCTTTCTTT. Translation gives CASSLDAGLTEAFF.

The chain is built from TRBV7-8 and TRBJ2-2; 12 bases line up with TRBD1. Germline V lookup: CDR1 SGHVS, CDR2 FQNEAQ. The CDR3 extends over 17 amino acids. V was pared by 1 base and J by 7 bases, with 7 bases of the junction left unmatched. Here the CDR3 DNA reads TGTGCCAGCAGCTTAGTCGGGGGACAGGGGGCGAACGGGGAGCTGTTTTTT. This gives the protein CASSLVGGQGANGELFF.

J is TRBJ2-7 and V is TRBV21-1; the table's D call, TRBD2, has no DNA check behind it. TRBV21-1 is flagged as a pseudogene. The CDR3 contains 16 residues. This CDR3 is CASSKVTGSSSYEQYF. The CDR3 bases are TGTGCCAGCAGCAAAGTGACGGGGTCGAGCTCCTACGAGCAGTACTTC.

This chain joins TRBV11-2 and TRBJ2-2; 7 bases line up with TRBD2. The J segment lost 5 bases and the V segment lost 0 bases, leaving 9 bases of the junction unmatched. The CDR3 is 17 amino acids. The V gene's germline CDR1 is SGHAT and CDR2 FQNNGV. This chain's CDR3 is CASSLDFGGSGTGELFF. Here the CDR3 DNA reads TGTGCCAGCAGCTTAGATTTCGGCGGGAGCGGAACCGGGGAGCTGTTTTTT.